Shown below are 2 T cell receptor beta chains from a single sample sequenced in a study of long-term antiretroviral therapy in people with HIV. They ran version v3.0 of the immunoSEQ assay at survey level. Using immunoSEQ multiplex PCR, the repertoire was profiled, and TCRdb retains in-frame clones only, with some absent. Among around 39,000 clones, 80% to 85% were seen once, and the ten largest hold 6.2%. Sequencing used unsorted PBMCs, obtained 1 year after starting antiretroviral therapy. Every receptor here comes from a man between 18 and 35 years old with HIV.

CDR3 DNA: TGTGCCAGCAGCTTGGAATTCCGGTCCATAAACACTGAAGCTTTCTTT. Its translation: CASSLEFRSINTEAFF. J is TRBJ1-1 and V is TRBV5-4, with no clear D. Looked up from germline, CDR1 is SGHNT and CDR2 is YYREEE (reference sequence). Trimming left V 0 bases short and J 2 bases short, with 14 bases between. The CDR3 totals 16 residues.

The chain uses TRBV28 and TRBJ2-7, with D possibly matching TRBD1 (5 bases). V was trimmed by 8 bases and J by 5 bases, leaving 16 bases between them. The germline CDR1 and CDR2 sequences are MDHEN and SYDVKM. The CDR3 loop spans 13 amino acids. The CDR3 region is CASASQGNHEQYF. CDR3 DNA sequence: TGTGCCAGCGCCAGTCAGGGTAATCACGAGCAGTACTTC.